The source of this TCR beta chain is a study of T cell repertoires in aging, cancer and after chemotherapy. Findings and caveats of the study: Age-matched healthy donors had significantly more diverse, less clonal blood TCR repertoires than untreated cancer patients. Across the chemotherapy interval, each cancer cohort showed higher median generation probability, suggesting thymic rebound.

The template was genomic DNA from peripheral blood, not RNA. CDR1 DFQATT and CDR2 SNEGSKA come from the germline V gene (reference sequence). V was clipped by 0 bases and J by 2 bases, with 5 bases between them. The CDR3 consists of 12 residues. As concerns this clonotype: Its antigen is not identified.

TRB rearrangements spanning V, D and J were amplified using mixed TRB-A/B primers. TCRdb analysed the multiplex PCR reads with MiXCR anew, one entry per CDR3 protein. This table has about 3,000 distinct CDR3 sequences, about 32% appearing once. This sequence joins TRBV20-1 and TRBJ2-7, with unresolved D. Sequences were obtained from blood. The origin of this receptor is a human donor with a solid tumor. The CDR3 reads CSARDGPYEQYF. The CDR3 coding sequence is TGCAGTGCTAGAGACGGTCCCTACGAGCAGTACTTC.